The 24 T cell receptor beta chains below were found in one sample sequenced in a study of post-analysis software for immune sequencing data. Every TCR beta cDNA library bore unique molecular identifiers. TCRdb re-called the PCR reads with MiXCR, one entry per CDR3 protein. The profile shows hundreds of thousands of distinct CDR3 sequences, roughly 50% of them singletons. Study-wide points: Patients carried roughly five TRBV segments more frequently than controls did, and TRBV5-6, TRBV5-1 and TRBV20-1 were among them.

These receptors are not linked to any known antigen. The sample taken for sequencing was blood. Receptor source: a girl aged 10-17 years with multiple sclerosis.

This clonotype showed up just once. The chain recombines TRBV4-1 with TRBJ2-1, with 13 bases aligning to TRBD2. The J call may be faulty, since TRBJ2-7 better matches the DNA end. The CDR3 has 16 amino acids. Germline CDR1 reads MGHRA; CDR2 reads YSYEKL. The CDR3 is CASSQLGLAGVNEQYF. The DNA for the CDR3 is TGCGCCAGCAGCCAATTAGGACTAGCGGGAGTCAATGAGCAGTACTTC.

In its sample, this clonotype was seen once. The chain uses TRBV7-6 and TRBJ2-4; 9 bases match TRBD1. The tail of the sequence fits TRBJ2-7 better, so the J call may be wrong. This CDR3 contains 15 residues. Germline CDR1 is SGHVS and CDR2 is FNYEAQ. The CDR3 nucleotides are TGTGCCAGCAGCTCGTTCGGGACAGGGTCTTACGAGCAGTACTTC. Residues: CASSSFGTGSYEQYF.

V usage is TRBV12-3 or TRBV12-4 and J usage is TRBJ1-1; a weak D match, TRBD1 (6 bases). V was shortened by 5 bases and J by 5 bases, with 9 bases between the two germline ends. CDR3 size: 12 residues. CDR3 region: CASSRGWTEAFF. In DNA form, the CDR3 reads TGTGCCAGCAGTAGGGGGTGGACTGAAGCTTTCTTT.

This clonotype was picked up one time. The V call is TRBV5-1, the J call TRBJ2-3, with TRBD2 matching 13 bases. The V gene end was trimmed by 4 bases and the J gene end by 0 bases; junction bases not matched to a gene: 5. Germline values: CDR1 SGHRS, CDR2 YFSETQ. The CDR3 totals 17 residues. The CDR3 DNA sequence: TGCGCCAGCAGCAGGACTAGCGGGAGTCCTAGCACAGATACGCAGTATTTT. It codes for CASSRTSGSPSTDTQYF.

The count of this clonotype is one. This chain joins TRBV20-1 and TRBJ2-7; 10 nucleotides line up with TRBD2. Germline values: CDR1 DFQATT, CDR2 SNEGSKA (reference sequence). The trim removed 6 bases at V and 4 bases at J, leaving 9 bases unmatched. CDR3 length equals 14 residues. As DNA, the CDR3 is TGCAGTGCCCCTAGCGGGAGAGGGGGGTACGAGCAGTACTTC. As protein: CSAPSGRGGYEQYF.

The chain carries TRBV10-3 and TRBJ1-2; no clear D. CDR1 is ENHRY and CDR2 is SYGVKD in the germline V gene. The CDR3 length is 11 residues. The V and J ends lost 4 bases and 5 bases respectively, with 5 bases between them. The CDR3 DNA follows: TGTGCCATCAGTGCAACTTATGGCTACACCTTC. This encodes CAISATYGYTF.

The chain couples TRBV10-3 to TRBJ2-7; D gene unclear. Between the trimmed V and J ends, which lost 9 bases and 3 bases, there was a span of 15 bases. Looked up from germline, CDR1 is ENHRY and CDR2 is SYGVKD. The CDR3 runs to 13 residues. Written as DNA, the CDR3 is TGTGCCATATCCATGGATTTAGGCTACGAGCAGTACTTC. It yields the protein CAISMDLGYEQYF.

The chain is built from TRBV15 and TRBJ1-1; TRBD1 agrees at 8 bases. The CDR3 length is 18 residues. Germline values: CDR1 LNHNV, CDR2 YYDKDF (reference sequence). V trimming: 3 bases; J trimming: 3 bases; junction bases outside the gene matches: 15. The CDR3 sequence is CATSRILWGTGRYTEAFF. The CDR3 DNA follows: TGTGCCACCAGCAGGATCCTTTGGGGGACAGGAAGGTACACTGAAGCTTTCTTT.

This clonotype was seen a few times. The chain uses TRBV7-9 and TRBJ2-1; D is ambiguous. Trimming took 5 bases from V and 0 from J, leaving 8 bases between them. The CDR3 spans 14 residues. Germline lookup yields CDR1 SEHNR and CDR2 FQNEAQ (reference sequence). The CDR3 DNA is TGTGCCAGCAGCCTAAGTTTCTCCTACAATGAGCAGTTCTTC. This gives the protein CASSLSFSYNEQFF.

This clonotype was detected only once. The V call is TRBV20-1, the J call TRBJ2-3; 13 nucleotides match TRBD2. J gave up 2 bases and V 3 bases, and 8 bases lay outside the gene matches. Germline CDR1 DFQATT, CDR2 SNEGSKA (reference sequence). This CDR3 has 17 amino acids. CDR3 sequence: CSASDPGLAGTTDTQYF. CDR3 nucleotides: TGCAGTGCTAGCGACCCGGGACTAGCGGGGACCACAGATACGCAGTATTTT.

The chain joins TRBV5-4 to TRBJ2-1; D may correspond to TRBD1 or TRBD2 (7 bases each). In germline, CDR1 is SGHNT, CDR2 YYREEE (reference sequence). The ends were cut back, 2 bases at V and 7 bases at J, with 19 bases in the middle. This CDR3 is 16 amino acids long. The CDR3, as DNA: TGTGCCAGCAGCTTCCCCCTGACAGGGAGGGCGAATGAGCAGTTCTTC. This codes for CASSFPLTGRANEQFF.

About this clonotype: One junction end disagrees with the germline gene, perhaps due to a read error. V gene TRBV20-1 combines with J gene TRBJ2-7; TRBD2 aligns across 10 bases. The germline V gene encodes CDR1 DFQATT and CDR2 SNEGSKA (reference sequence). This CDR3 has 15 amino acids. CDR3 amino acids: CSASPIAGGSHEQYF. The CDR3 bases are TGCAGTGCTAGCCCCATAGCGGGAGGCTCCCACGAGCAGTACTTC.

V and J are TRBV29-1 and TRBJ2-5; 9 nucleotides match TRBD1. CDR3 length: 15 residues. CDR1 and CDR2 (germline): SQVTM, ANQGSEA. V was pared by 3 bases and J by 4 bases, with 9 bases of the junction left unmatched. The CDR3 region has the DNA TGCAGCGTTGAGGATGGGACAGGGTTCGCAGAGACCCAGTACTTC. Translation gives CSVEDGTGFAETQYF.

The chain links TRBV29-1 to TRBJ2-7, with no clear D. Per the germline V gene, CDR1 is SQVTM and CDR2 is ANQGSEA. The length of the CDR3 is 12 residues. Trimming removed 2 bases at V and 9 bases at J, with 14 bases between. CDR3 sequence reads: CSVESGLVRQYF. CDR3 coding DNA: TGCAGCGTTGAATCAGGTTTGGTGCGGCAGTACTTC.

The chain combines TRBV6-5 with TRBJ2-3; 7 nucleotides agree with TRBD2. The CDR3 is 15 residues long. After removal of 8 bases from V and 1 base from J, the junction contained 9 bases not matched to a gene. Germline CDR1 is MNHEY and CDR2 is SVGAGI. Here the CDR3 DNA reads TGTGCCAGCTCCCTGATGGGGGGGGGCACAGATACGCAGTATTTT. This codes for CASSLMGGGTDTQYF.

The chain uses TRBV6-5 and TRBJ2-1; 7 nucleotides align to TRBD2. Germline V lookup: CDR1 MNHEY, CDR2 SVGAGI. CDR3 size: 14 residues. The V and J ends lost 2 bases and 5 bases, in that order; junction bases with no gene match: 3. The CDR3 coding sequence is TGTGCCAGCAGTTACCGGGGGGTCGACAATGAGCAGTTCTTC. It codes for CASSYRGVDNEQFF.

This clonotype appeared once. The chain joins TRBV12-3 or TRBV12-4 to TRBJ2-1; TRBD1 agrees at 7 bases. V lost 1 base and J lost 6; bases outside the gene matches: 3. The CDR3 runs to 14 residues. The CDR3 DNA sequence: TGTGCCAGCAGTTTAGAGACAGGGTTCAATGAGCAGTTCTTC. Translated: CASSLETGFNEQFF.

This clonotype has just a few counts. The V call is TRBV3-1, the J call TRBJ2-3, with TRBD2 as a possible D gene (6 bases). The germline V gene encodes CDR1 LGHDT and CDR2 YNNKEL (reference sequence). The CDR3 sequence is 14 residues long. Trimming cost V 0 bases and J 7 bases, with 11 bases left between them. Here the CDR3 reads CASSQDRGRNTQYF. In DNA, the CDR3 is TGTGCCAGCAGCCAAGATCGGGGGAGGAATACGCAGTATTTT.

The CDR3 DNA reads as TGTGCCAGCAGACCGAGGGACACTGAAGCTTTCTTT. This sequence encodes CASRPRDTEAFF. The V call is TRBV12-3 or TRBV12-4, the J call TRBJ1-1, with D uncertain. The V end lost 6 bases, the J end lost 3 bases, and 8 bases lay between the germline ends. The CDR3 sequence is 12 residues long.

CDR3 sequence (DNA): TGCGCCAGCAGCTTGGTTCCGGGGCCGTACTACGAGCAGTACTTC. Its translation is CASSLVPGPYYEQYF. The V and J genes are TRBV5-1 and TRBJ2-7; D could derive from TRBD1 or TRBD2 (5 bases each). This CDR3 spans 15 amino acids. V lost 0 bases to trimming and J lost 3 bases, with 13 bases between them. Germline V gene data show CDR1 as SGHRS and CDR2 as YFSETQ.

This rearrangement joins TRBV19 to TRBJ2-7; D may match TRBD1 or TRBD2 (5 bases each). Trimming pared 5 bases from V and 7 bases from J, leaving 15 bases between. CDR3 length equals 13 residues. Germline V gene lookup returns CDR1 LNHDA and CDR2 SQIVND (reference sequence). The CDR3 region has the DNA TGTGCCAGTAGTCTGGGACCATCTTTGGAGCAGTACTTC. It specifies CASSLGPSLEQYF. The variable domain in full, completed from reference TRBV19 and TRBJ2-7, reads DGGITQSPKYLFRKEGQNVTLSCEQNLNHDAMYWYRQDPGQGLRLIYYSQIVNDFQKGDIAEGYSVSREKKESFPLTVTSAQKNPTAFYLCASSLGPSLEQYFGPGTRLTVT.

In this sample, this clonotype turned up a few times. The chain couples TRBV4-2 to TRBJ2-3; no definite D call. The CDR3 runs to 13 residues. Trimming stripped 0 bases from V and 4 bases from J, with 5 bases between. Germline values: CDR1 LGHNA, CDR2 YNFKEQ. The CDR3: CASSQDRPDTQYF. CDR3 in DNA: TGTGCCAGCAGCCAAGATAGGCCAGATACGCAGTATTTT.

The chain carries TRBV6-5 and TRBJ2-5; D remains unclear. This CDR3 contains 12 residues. Germline assignment: CDR1 MNHEY and CDR2 SVGAGI. V was trimmed by 7 bases and J by 2 bases, leaving 8 bases between them. CDR3 sequence reads: CASTSPQETQYF. CDR3 DNA sequence: TGTGCCAGCACATCACCTCAAGAGACCCAGTACTTC.

The J gene is TRBJ1-1, the V gene TRBV3-1; no definite D call. CDR3 length: 14 amino acids. V lost 1 base, J lost 8 bases, and 14 bases lay in between. Germline-derived CDR1 and CDR2 are LGHDT and YNNKEL (reference sequence). The CDR3 region has the DNA TGTGCCAGCAGCCAAGTTCTGGGTCCCCTGGAAGCTTTCTTT. Encoded protein: CASSQVLGPLEAFF. Filled out from reference TRBV3-1 and TRBJ1-1, the complete variable domain reads DTAVSQTPKYLVTQMGNDKSIKCEQNLGHDTMYWYKQDSKKFLKIMFSYNNKELIINETVPNRFSPKSPDKAHLNLHINSLELGDSAVYFCASSQVLGPLEAFFGQGTRLTVV.